This paragraph reports one T cell receptor beta chain. Its binding antigen is unknown. Base quality data are lacking; no much larger clone is found one base away. Each collaborating institution followed its own protocols to collect whole blood in K2EDTA tubes. For TCRbeta analysis, collaborators shipped samples as frozen whole blood, isolated PBMCs, or DNA extracted from either of those sample types. This entry comes from a study of blood T cell repertoires in COVID-19 (dated by TCRdb to 2018 to 2021). For the study in its entirety: The collaborator samples originated in the United States, Italy and Spain and spanned the acute and convalescent phases of COVID-19. Nearly every sample came with metadata listing a de-identified subject ID, COVID-19 status, age in years and sex. Subjects who had been exposed to COVID-19, were actively infected with it, or had recovered from it provided the deeply sampled blood TCRbeta repertoires that made up the dataset. Where available, HLA class I and class II types were taken from metadata supplied by the sample provider and were not determined by assay-based typing. The samples were drawn from two sources: the first 160 participants of the ongoing ImmuneRACE study, and about 1,300 subjects contributed by 6 global collaborators. The prospective study material was composed of cDNA or gDNA derived from T cells, B-cell-depleted T cells, or PBMCs. The repertoires were made available in a free public database intended to serve as a resource for research on the immune response to SARS-CoV-2.

TCRbeta CDR3 regions were amplified from genomic DNA using the immunoSEQ Assay, a bias-controlled multiplex PCR. As for the authors' bioinformatics: Within the assay, amplification of reference gene primers was used to estimate how many nucleated cells each sample contained. To quantify the absolute abundance of each unique TCRbeta CDR3 rearrangement, sequence reads were collapsed and filtered. For each sample, productive Simpson clonality was calculated as the square root of Simpson's diversity index over productive rearrangements. TCRdb took over this immuneACCESS table, retaining in-frame rearrangements with V and J assigned. Such tables are incomplete; in checked studies, under half of the missing clones stem from an unresolved V gene, and the remainder is unexplained. Clone size and the V and J calls come from that table; the DNA yielded D and trimming. The sample profile shows about 130,000 clones; 84% of them were found once. The ten biggest clones cover around 1.4% of the sample.

V lost 5 bases and J lost 3 bases; the stretch between them is 13 bases long. Sequences SEHNR (CDR1) and FQNEAQ (CDR2) are obtained from the germline V gene (reference sequence). Its CDR3 holds 15 amino acids, cysteine through phenylalanine. Only CDR3 DNA remains: 45 bases, in frame from the first base. Summary of the overall study and its limitations: The quantity of clinical and demographic metadata differed by source and by participant and was supplied without curation.

What was sequenced was peripheral blood. The rearrangement combines TRBV7-9 with TRBJ2-2; the D gene is perhaps TRBD1, on 6 matching bases. The receptor was derived from a man aged 55 to 69 with acute or convalescent COVID-19. The CDR3 is CASSQTGADTGELFF. The nucleotide sequence is given as TGTGCCAGCAGCCAGACAGGAGCTGACACCGGGGAGCTGTTTTTT.